This T cell receptor beta chain was retrieved from a study of beta chain features in type 1 diabetes. Every isolated RNA sample was fully reverse transcribed, so sequencing captured expressed TCRB transcripts. Several million reads on average were seen across naive, central memory and regulatory T cell samples. Clones were sequenced by immunoSEQ multiplex PCR, and TCRdb holds only the in-frame ones, with some missing. Seen here are under 450,000 clones, over 11% observed once, and the top ten hold 0.035% to 0.04%. As for this clone: Its antigen is unidentified.

Broader study findings: Moderate yet significant TCRB CDR3 shortening was seen in Type 1 diabetes patients in all four CD4+ subsets. Within the patient group, naive, central memory and Treg TCRB repertoires appeared more similar to each other than within healthy donors.

The V end was cut by 5 bases, the J end by 7 bases, with 14 bases between. The length of the CDR3 is 14 residues. Germline V lookup: CDR1 SNHLY, CDR2 FYNNEI. The V call is TRBV2, the J call TRBJ1-4, with D possibly matching TRBD1 (5 bases). Input material: naive CD4+ T cells from blood. This TCR was sampled from a man aged 25 to 45 in good health. The CDR3 nucleotides read TGTGCCAGCAGTTCAAGCCAGGGTACTGAAAAACTGTTTTTT. It specifies CASSSSQGTEKLFF.